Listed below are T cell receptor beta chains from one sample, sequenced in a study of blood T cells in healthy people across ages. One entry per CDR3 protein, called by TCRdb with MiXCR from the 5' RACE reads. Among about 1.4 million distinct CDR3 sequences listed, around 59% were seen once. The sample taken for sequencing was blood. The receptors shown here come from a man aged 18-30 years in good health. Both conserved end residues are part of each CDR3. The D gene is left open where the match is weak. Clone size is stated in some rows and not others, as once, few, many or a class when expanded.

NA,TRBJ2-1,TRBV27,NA,CASSPPGRGANNEQFF,TGTGCCAGCAGTCCCCCTGGAAGGGGGGCCAACAATGAGCAGTTCTTC
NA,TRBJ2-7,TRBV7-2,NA,CASSFGDASYEQYF,TGTGCCAGCAGCTTCGGGGACGCCTCCTACGAGCAGTACTTC
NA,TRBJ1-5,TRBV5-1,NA,CASSSEGNQPQHF,TGCGCCAGCAGCTCCGAGGGCAATCAGCCCCAGCATTTT
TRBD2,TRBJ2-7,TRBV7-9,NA,CASSQAGAGIHEQYF,TGTGCCAGCAGCCAAGCGGGGGCGGGGATCCACGAGCAGTACTTC
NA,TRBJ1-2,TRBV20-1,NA,CSARENRFYGYTF,TGCAGTGCTAGAGAAAACAGATTCTATGGCTACACCTTC
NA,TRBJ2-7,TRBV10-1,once,CASSEKERSYEQYF,TGCGCCAGCAGTGAGAAGGAGCGATCCTACGAGCAGTACTTC
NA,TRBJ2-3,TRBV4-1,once,CASSQERGTLPTDTQYF,TGCGCCAGCAGCCAAGAAAGGGGCACCCTTCCCACAGATACGCAGTATTTT
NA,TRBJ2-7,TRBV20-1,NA,CSARSIDEQYF,TGCAGTGCTAGATCTATCGACGAGCAGTACTTC
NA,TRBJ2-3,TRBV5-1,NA,CASSLAEGSKADTQYF,TGCGCCAGCAGCTTGGCAGAAGGCTCCAAAGCGGATACGCAGTATTTT
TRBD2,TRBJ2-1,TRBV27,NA,CASSNLMTSGSSYNEQFF,TGTGCCAGCAGCAATCTAATGACTAGCGGGAGCTCCTACAATGAGCAGTTCTTC
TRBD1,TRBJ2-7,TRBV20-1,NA,CSAPRGYYEQYF,TGCAGTGCCCCCAGGGGGTACTACGAGCAGTACTTC
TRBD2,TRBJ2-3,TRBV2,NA,CASSESRSGGAPDTQYF,TGTGCCAGCAGTGAATCGAGGAGCGGGGGGGCCCCAGATACGCAGTATTTT
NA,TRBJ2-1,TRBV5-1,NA,CASSPIGGITSSYNEQFF,TGCGCCAGCAGCCCGATAGGGGGAATCACCAGCTCCTACAATGAGCAGTTCTTC
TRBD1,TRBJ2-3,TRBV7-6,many,CASSTGQGEADTQYF,TGTGCCAGCAGCACGGGACAGGGGGAGGCAGATACGCAGTATTTT
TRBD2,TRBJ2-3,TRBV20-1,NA,CSAEFSGDSTDTQYF,TGCAGTGCCGAATTTAGCGGGGATAGCACAGATACGCAGTATTTT
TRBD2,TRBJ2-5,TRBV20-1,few,CSARELAGGGGEQYF,TGCAGTGCTAGAGAACTAGCGGGGGGTGGTGGTGAGCAGTACTTC
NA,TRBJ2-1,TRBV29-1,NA,CSVERAVSYNEQFF,TGCAGCGTTGAAAGGGCAGTCTCCTACAATGAGCAGTTCTTC
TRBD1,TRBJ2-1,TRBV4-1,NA,CASSQGQGENEQFF,TGCGCCAGCAGCCAAGGGCAGGGGGAGAATGAGCAGTTCTTC
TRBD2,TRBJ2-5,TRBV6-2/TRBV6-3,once,CASSYLGSGAQETQYF,TGTGCCAGCAGTTACTTGGGTAGCGGGGCCCAAGAGACCCAGTACTTC